This TCR beta chain was recorded in a study of CD8+ T cells in alopecia areata (dated by TCRdb to 2017 to 2018). Turning to the overall study: Treated patients were enrolled in an open-label pilot trial of oral tofacitinib, 5 to 10 mg twice daily, for moderate-to-severe alopecia areata. In both human patients and the C3H/HeJ mouse model, the study applied high-throughput TCRbeta sequencing to look at T cell clonal expansion in alopecia areata. RNA was extracted with the PAXgene miRNA kit for fixed scalp, the miRNeasy kit for PBMCs, and the RNeasy kit for mouse skin. Biopsies were taken from tofacitinib-treated patients at baseline and at 4 and 24 weeks of treatment, and a later scalp biopsy was taken in several of the tofacitinib-treated patients. Patients stayed on tofacitinib for 6 to 18 months and then had 6 months of follow-up off drug so that delayed response and recurrence could be assessed. Clonality in the scalp was compared among normal scalp (n=4), patchy alopecia areata scalp (n=8), and alopecia totalis/universalis scalp (n=8). TCRbeta CDR3 regions were amplified by immunoSEQ multiplex PCR using 35 Vbeta forward and 13 Jbeta reverse primers. On the human side, TCRbeta sequencing was run on scalp tissue and on sorted CD4+ and CD8+ peripheral blood T cells from healthy controls and from alopecia areata patients with either patchy or totalis/universalis disease.

What the time point label conveys for this sample: baseline before oral tofacitinib. Lesional scalp punch biopsies and peripheral blood were obtained from alopecia areata patients. PBMCs were separated by density centrifugation and stained for CD3, CD4 and CD8, after which CD4+ and CD8+ T cells were sorted on a FACSAria. Notes on this clone: The antigen it binds to is not known. The sample holds no much larger clone one base away, and base qualities are not on file.

V lost 5 bases and J lost 2 bases, and the count of bases not matched to a germline gene is 6. The CDR3 sequence holds 15 residues, the cysteine and phenylalanine included. Kept here is only the CDR3 DNA, which spans 45 bases and is read in frame from base 1. CDR1 and CDR2, looked up from the germline V gene, are SGHTA and FQGNSA. Libraries came from the immunoSEQ multiplex PCR assay. RNA was extracted from all samples and reverse transcribed into cDNA, which served as template for TCR sequencing. First-strand cDNA was synthesized using SuperScript III with a 2:1 mix of oligo-dT and random hexamers. A synthetic immune receptor repertoire was used to assess amplification bias, and residual bias was removed computationally. In the original analysis: Raw reads were preprocessed for error removal, and CDR3 was defined according to IMGT conventions as running from the conserved cysteine to phenylalanine. To get clonality, Shannon entropy was normalized by log2 of the number of productive unique TCRs and the result was subtracted from 1. Scalp TCRbeta sequences were cross-referenced with sorted blood CD4 and CD8 repertoires so that the CD4 or CD8 identity of scalp clones could be inferred. Here the immuneACCESS table is served through TCRdb, limited to in-frame sequences with V and J called. Missing clones are a known gap in these copies; in checked studies unresolved V genes cover under half, and the rest lacks a known reason. The V and J calls and clone size were taken over from that table, and D and trimming were inferred from the DNA. The sample has more than 200,000 clones on record, roughly two thirds of them singletons. The top ten constitute 1% to 1.5% of the sample.

Results the study describes overall, beyond this receptor: Compared with normal scalp, lesional scalp had higher clonality and more expanded CD8+ clones, particularly in alopecia totalis/universalis, a pattern that suggests antigenic drive. Shared TCR sequences between patients were less evident than in mice, which may be partly attributable to HLA diversity in the patient population. Scalp TCR repertoire analysis is complicated because resident alphabeta T cells in normal human skin are also sequenced, whereas mouse skin is dominated by gammadelta T cells.

Sequences were derived from CD4+ T cells sorted from blood, sampled at week 0. The chain is assembled from TRBV7-2 and TRBJ2-3; 8 nucleotides in the junction match TRBD1. This receptor was identified in a human donor with alopecia areata. The nucleotide sequence reads as follows: TGTGCCAGCAGCGCCGACAGGGGACTCACAGATACGCAGTATTTT. This gives the protein CASSADRGLTDTQYF. Extended through the reference TRBV7-2 and TRBJ2-3 proteins, this CDR3 yields the full variable domain: GAGVSQSPSNKVTEKGKDVELRCDPISGHTALYWYRQSLGQGLEFLIYFQGNSAPDKSGLPSDRFSAERTGGSVSTLTIQRTQQEDSAVYLCASSADRGLTDTQYFGPGTRLTVL.